The 30 T cell receptor beta chains presented below share a single source sample, sequenced in a study of human T cells and chemical hapten exposure. It was from unfractionated whole blood that total RNA was extracted. TCRdb reanalysed the 5' RACE reads using MiXCR and keeps one entry per CDR3 protein. In the table there are about 140,000 distinct CDR3 sequences, 4.1% of which are singletons. Receptors originate from a female donor in good health.

This clonotype was observed many times. V is TRBV25-1 and J is TRBJ2-5; D not resolved. V gave up 1 base and J gave up 7 bases, with 10 bases separating them. Per the germline V gene, CDR1 is MGHDK and CDR2 is SYGVNS. CDR3 length equals 13 residues. The CDR3: CASSELEFGTQYF. CDR3 coding DNA: TGTGCCAGCAGTGAATTAGAGTTCGGGACCCAGTACTTC.

This clonotype was counted at least ten times. V is TRBV25-1 and J is TRBJ2-5; no definite D call. Trimming took off 3 bases at V and 2 bases at J, with 13 bases between the two ends. From germline, CDR1 is MGHDK and CDR2 SYGVNS. This CDR3 has 15 residues. CDR3 sequence (DNA): TGTGCCAGCAGTGATTATGAGGCACAACAAGAGACCCAGTACTTC. Encoded protein: CASSDYEAQQETQYF.

This clonotype was picked up many times. This rearrangement joins TRBV5-1 to TRBJ2-3; no firm D call. Germline V lookup: CDR1 SGHRS, CDR2 YFSETQ. This CDR3 spans 14 amino acids. Trimming removed 2 bases at V and 2 bases at J, with 9 bases between. CDR3 DNA sequence: TGCGCCAGCAGCTTTGGTATAGTCACAGATACGCAGTATTTT. This encodes CASSFGIVTDTQYF.

This clonotype was counted many times. The chain is built from TRBV7-9 and TRBJ1-2; 9 nucleotides line up with TRBD1. Unmatched junction bases numbered 13, after V lost 5 bases and J lost 0 bases. The CDR3 extends over 18 amino acids. CDR1 is SEHNR and CDR2 is FQNEAQ in the germline V gene (reference sequence). The CDR3 bases are TGTGCCAGCAGCGCGCAGACAGGGGGGCACCATTCTAACTATGGCTACACCTTC. Protein sequence: CASSAQTGGHHSNYGYTF.

This clonotype has at least ten counts. This chain joins TRBV5-8 and TRBJ2-2, with 8 bases fitting TRBD2. This CDR3 has 16 amino acids. With 3 bases clipped from V and 0 bases from J, the junction kept 4 bases outside the gene matches. Germline values: CDR1 SGHTS, CDR2 YDEGEE. The CDR3 nucleotides are TGTGCCAGCAGCTCAGGACTAGCTTCGAACACCGGGGAGCTGTTTTTT. As protein: CASSSGLASNTGELFF.

This clonotype has at least ten counts. V gene TRBV10-3 combines with J gene TRBJ1-1; D might be TRBD1 (6 bases). Trimming took 2 bases from V and 1 from J, leaving 8 bases between them. Germline-derived CDR1 and CDR2 are ENHRY and SYGVKD. CDR3 size: 14 residues. For the CDR3, the DNA is TGTGCCATCAGTGAGGCCAGGGGGAACACTGAAGCTTTCTTT. As protein: CAISEARGNTEAFF.

In its sample, this clonotype was seen many times. This chain joins TRBV30 and TRBJ1-1; D unresolved. V was trimmed by 1 base and J by 4 bases, leaving 7 bases between them. Germline V gene data show CDR1 as GTSNPN and CDR2 as SVGIG (reference sequence). This CDR3 has 12 amino acids. The DNA of the CDR3 is TGTGCCTGGAGTGGTAGGGTCACTGAAGCTTTCTTT. It encodes CAWSGRVTEAFF.

This clonotype occurred many times. The chain employs TRBV5-4 and TRBJ2-3, with TRBD2 matching 8 bases. CDR1 and CDR2 (germline): SGHNT, YYREEE (reference sequence). The V and J ends lost 2 bases and 4 bases, in that order; junction bases with no gene match: 6. The CDR3 has 15 residues. CDR3 sequence (DNA): TGTGCCAGCAGCTTAAGGCGGGGGGCGGCAGATACGCAGTATTTT. It translates to CASSLRRGAADTQYF. Looking up the rest from reference TRBV5-4 and TRBJ2-3 gives the full variable domain: ETGVTQSPTHLIKTRGQQVTLRCSSQSGHNTVSWYQQALGQGPQFIFQYYREEENGRGNFPPRFSGLQFPNYSSELNVNALELDDSALYLCASSLRRGAADTQYFGPGTRLTVL.

This clonotype has just a few counts. The V and J genes are TRBV28 and TRBJ1-4, with D maybe TRBD1 (6 bases). CDR3 length equals 16 residues. V shed 11 bases and J shed 0 bases, with 19 bases lying between them. Germline lookup yields CDR1 MDHEN and CDR2 SYDVKM. CDR3 nucleotide sequence: TGTGCCGCATCTCCCCGGGACATGTCAACTAATGAAAAACTGTTTTTT. Its protein is CAASPRDMSTNEKLFF.

This clonotype was seen at least ten times. This chain joins TRBV5-4 and TRBJ2-5, with 11 positions matching TRBD2. This CDR3 has 17 amino acids. Losses at the gene ends were 0 bases for V and 5 bases for J; bases not matched to a gene: 9. Germline V gives CDR1 SGHNT, CDR2 YYREEE (reference sequence). In DNA, the CDR3 is TGTGCCAGCAGCTTGGGAACTAGCGGGGGCCCTCGTGAGACCCAGTACTTC. As protein: CASSLGTSGGPRETQYF.

The CDR3 protein is CASSLGVGGMNTEAFF. CDR3 sequence (DNA): TGTGCCAGCAGTTTAGGGGTCGGCGGCATGAACACTGAAGCTTTCTTT. V usage is TRBV12-3 or TRBV12-4 and J usage is TRBJ1-1; D not certain. The CDR3 is made up of 16 amino acids. Trimming removed 1 base at V and 0 bases at J, with 12 bases between.

This clonotype was seen many times. V is TRBV20-1 and J is TRBJ2-2, with 7 bases identical to TRBD1. Germline V gene lookup returns CDR1 DFQATT and CDR2 SNEGSKA (reference sequence). This CDR3 has 14 residues. The trim removed 5 bases at V and 5 bases at J, leaving 8 bases unmatched. CDR3 region: CSAPTGRFTGELFF. The CDR3 bases are TGCAGTGCTCCGACAGGGAGATTTACCGGGGAGCTGTTTTTT.

Many counts were recorded for this clonotype. Mismatch with germline at one junction end may stem from a read error. The rearrangement joins TRBV7-2 to TRBJ1-6; maybe TRBD1 (5 bases). Germline V CDR1 and CDR2: SGHTA, FQGNSA. This CDR3 is 14 amino acids long. The CDR3 reads CASSLGRDNSPLHF. CDR3 bases: TGTGCCAGCAGCTTAGGCAGGGATAACTCACCCCTCCACTTT.

This clonotype came up many times. The CDR3, as DNA: TGCGCCAGCAGCTTGGAGATACAGGCGCAAGAGACCCAGTACTTC. Its protein is CASSLEIQAQETQYF. This chain uses TRBV5-1 with TRBJ2-5, with D possibly matching TRBD1 (5 bases). The germline V gene encodes CDR1 SGHRS and CDR2 YFSETQ. V was clipped by 0 bases and J by 2 bases, with 11 bases between them. The CDR3 runs 15 residues.

The V call is TRBV9, the J call TRBJ1-4; D unclear. This CDR3 comprises 14 residues. Trimming shortened V by 4 bases and J by 4 bases, and 11 bases separated the two germline ends. Per the germline V gene, CDR1 is SGDLS and CDR2 is YYNGEE. This CDR3 is CASSPRPGNEKLFF. The CDR3 DNA reads TGTGCCAGCAGCCCCCGACCGGGTAATGAAAAACTGTTTTTT.

The genes are TRBV5-5 and TRBJ2-3; D is undetermined. The CDR3 length is 14 residues. Trimming left V 0 bases short and J 5 bases short, with 10 bases between. The germline V gene encodes CDR1 SGHKS and CDR2 YYEKEE (reference sequence). In DNA form, the CDR3 reads TGTGCCAGCAGCTTGGGTCGCCTCAGAGATACGCAGTATTTT. It translates to CASSLGRLRDTQYF.

This clonotype was seen ten or more times. V and J are TRBV5-5 and TRBJ1-4; no clear D. CDR1 SGHKS and CDR2 YYEKEE come from the germline V gene (reference sequence). Trimming took 2 bases from V and 5 from J, leaving 10 bases between them. This CDR3 is 14 amino acids long. CDR3 protein: CASSFPRQNEKLFF. The CDR3 DNA reads TGTGCCAGCAGCTTCCCTAGACAAAATGAAAAACTGTTTTTT. Looking up the rest from reference TRBV5-5 and TRBJ1-4 gives the full variable domain: DAGVTQSPTHLIKTRGQQVTLRCSPISGHKSVSWYQQVLGQGPQFIFQYYEKEERGRGNFPDRFSARQFPNYSSELNVNALLLGDSALYLCASSFPRQNEKLFFGSGTQLSVL.

This clonotype was observed at least ten times. The chain carries TRBV5-1 and TRBJ2-1, with 10 nucleotides matching TRBD2. The V gene's germline CDR1 is SGHRS and CDR2 YFSETQ. This CDR3 has 15 residues. V shed 5 bases and J 8 bases; nucleotides not matched to a gene: 10. The CDR3 protein is CASSRERGGRDEQFF. The CDR3 nucleotides read TGCGCCAGCAGTCGTGAGCGGGGGGGCAGGGATGAGCAGTTCTTC.

In this sample, this clonotype turned up many times. V is TRBV12-3 or TRBV12-4 and J is TRBJ2-2; no clear D gene. Between the trimmed V and J ends, which lost 2 bases and 6 bases, there was a span of 7 bases. The CDR3 contains 13 residues. This CDR3 is CASSLTRAGELFF. The CDR3 DNA sequence: TGTGCCAGCAGTTTAACACGGGCCGGGGAGCTGTTTTTT.

There are a few counts of this clonotype. This sequence joins TRBV12-3 or TRBV12-4 and TRBJ2-1, with 15 bases fitting TRBD2. Trimming took 5 bases from V and 5 from J; bases not matched to a gene: 4. The CDR3 runs to 16 residues. The DNA of the CDR3 is TGTGCCAGCAGTAGGACTAGCGGGGGGGCGGACAATGAGCAGTTCTTC. Protein product: CASSRTSGGADNEQFF.

CDR3 residues: CASSFGQGGDGYTF. Here the CDR3 DNA reads TGTGCCAGCAGTTTCGGACAGGGAGGCGATGGCTACACCTTC. The chain links TRBV27 to TRBJ1-2; TRBD1 matches 8 bases. V was pared by 3 bases and J by 6 bases, with 6 bases of the junction left unmatched. CDR3 length equals 14 residues. The germline V gene encodes CDR1 MNHEY and CDR2 SMNVEV (reference sequence).

This clonotype has only a few counts. As DNA, the CDR3 is TGTGCCAGCAGTTACCGGGGGAGAGTCGACGAGCAGTACTTC. It codes for CASSYRGRVDEQYF. The chain recombines TRBV6-5 with TRBJ2-7, with a possible D match to TRBD2 (6 bases). V was clipped by 2 bases and J by 5 bases, with 13 bases between them. Germline values: CDR1 MNHEY, CDR2 SVGAGI. The CDR3 spans 14 residues.

The sample holds many counts of this clonotype. This chain connects TRBV10-3 to TRBJ1-6; D gene unclear. This CDR3 region has 14 residues. Germline values: CDR1 ENHRY, CDR2 SYGVKD. V lost 5 bases to trimming and J lost 7 bases, with 12 bases between them. As DNA, the CDR3 is TGTGCCATCAGTCCGGCAGGTTTAAATTCACCCCTCCACTTT. Protein product: CAISPAGLNSPLHF.

Many counts were recorded for this clonotype. The conserved phenylalanine or tryptophan normally closing the CDR3 is absent here, so this likely arose from a read error. Because the CDR3's place on the DNA is in doubt, the DNA is left out and the CDR3 is given as listed by TCRdb. This chain joins TRBV7-9 and TRBJ2-4; TRBD1, the D gene given by the table, was not confirmed from the DNA. The CDR3 sequence runs 12 residues, both termini included. Germline V gene sequence: CDR1 SEHNR, CDR2 FQNEAQ (reference sequence). CDR3 sequence reads: CASSITGTPIKV.

This clonotype was counted many times. The CDR3 DNA follows: TGTGCCAGCAGCTTAGTAGCGGGGGTCGGCGAGCAGTACTTC. Amino acid sequence: CASSLVAGVGEQYF. The chain links TRBV11-2 to TRBJ2-7, with 9 positions matching TRBD2. Losses at the gene ends were 1 base for V and 6 bases for J; bases not matched to a gene: 4. Germline V gene data show CDR1 as SGHAT and CDR2 as FQNNGV. The CDR3 has 14 residues.

The sample holds many counts of this clonotype. The chain has TRBV7-9 and TRBJ2-7; perhaps TRBD2 as D (6 bases). Trimming removed 8 bases from V and 1 base from J, with 9 bases in between. The germline V gene has CDR1 SEHNR and CDR2 FQNEAQ (reference sequence). This CDR3 is 12 amino acids long. The DNA of the CDR3 is TGTGCCAGCCGGGGGAGGTCCTACGAGCAGTACTTC. Protein: CASRGRSYEQYF.

There are many counts of this clonotype. The chain couples TRBV7-9 to TRBJ1-1; D is ambiguous. This CDR3 spans 14 amino acids. V dropped 1 base and J dropped 4 bases, with 10 bases sitting between them. Germline V gene lookup returns CDR1 SEHNR and CDR2 FQNEAQ (reference sequence). The CDR3 is CASSLVGVGTEAFF. CDR3 DNA: TGTGCCAGCAGCTTAGTAGGAGTGGGCACTGAAGCTTTCTTT.

This clonotype occurred many times. The rearrangement uses TRBV20-1 and TRBJ2-1, with D tentatively TRBD2 (5 bases). CDR1 is DFQATT and CDR2 is SNEGSKA in the germline V gene (reference sequence). V lost 0 bases and J 7 bases, leaving 19 bases between the germline ends. The CDR3 runs 16 residues. The chain's CDR3 is CSARDPSGPTGNEQFF. CDR3 DNA: TGCAGTGCTAGAGATCCCTCCGGGCCCACGGGGAATGAGCAGTTCTTC.

This clonotype was detected ten times or more. The chain's CDR3 is CSVARGSQETQYF. In nucleotides, the CDR3 is TGCAGCGTTGCTCGGGGTAGTCAAGAGACCCAGTACTTC. The chain links TRBV29-1 to TRBJ2-5, with D perhaps TRBD2 (5 bases). V was trimmed by 4 bases and J by 2 bases, leaving 11 bases between them. The germline CDR1 and CDR2 sequences are SQVTM and ANQGSEA. This CDR3 contains 13 residues. Looking up the rest from reference TRBV29-1 and TRBJ2-5 gives the full variable domain: SAVISQKPSRDICQRGTSLTIQCQVDSQVTMMFWYRQQPGQSLTLIATANQGSEATYESGFVIDKFPISRPNLTFSTLTVSNMSPEDSSIYLCSVARGSQETQYFGPGTRLLVL.

The chain's CDR3 is CASEQGGRVTDTQYF. Here the CDR3 DNA reads TGTGCCAGCGAACAGGGTGGTCGGGTAACAGATACGCAGTATTTT. The chain links TRBV6-1 to TRBJ2-3; D may be TRBD1 (6 bases). V was clipped by 8 bases and J by 3 bases, with 18 bases between them. This CDR3 has 15 residues. Germline V gene sequence: CDR1 MNHNS, CDR2 SASEGT.